This section outlines one TCR beta chain sequence together with its context. The target antigen is unknown. These data are taken from a study of shared clonotypes between healthy human individuals. Study results and caveats: Sharing across four donors was seen in roughly 5% of naive CD4 clonotypes. The four-donor shared clonotypes exceeded non-shared clonotypes in generation probability, with non-shared ones scoring lower.

V shed 1 base and J shed 4 bases, with 8 bases lying between them. Germline CDR1 is SGHDT and CDR2 is YYEEEE. The CDR3 consists of 13 residues. Some 32,000 T cell genomes, or roughly 200 ng DNA, went into the sorted-subset replicate PCRs. Original processing methods: Filtering of immunoSEQ junctional sequences could not match full-length read filtering. Profiling relied on immunoSEQ multiplex PCR, and the TCRdb table lists in-frame clones only, not all of them. V and J calls and clone size are those listed in that table; D and trimming were worked out from the DNA. Among about 300,000 clones listed, over 65% were seen once.

Sequenced material: memory CD4+ T cells sorted from blood. As to subset: CD45RA-negative fraction. The V and J genes are TRBV5-6 and TRBJ2-5; no definite D call. This receptor was identified in a man aged 30 to 45 in good health. CDR3 coding DNA: TGTGCCAGCAGCTTGACGGGTCCAGAGACCCAGTACTTC. It yields the protein CASSLTGPETQYF.